The sequence of this TCR beta chain was determined in a study of T cell repertoires in cytomegalovirus infection. Overall study: Newly reported HLA-C-restricted and thoroughly characterized HLA-B-restricted CMV epitopes were employed. Public TCR beta signature analysis indicated the presence of both CMV infection and matching HLA type.

Notes on this clonotype: The antigen is unknown.

MiXCR, applied by TCRdb to the reads, yields one record per CDR3 protein. The sample holds 450,000 to 650,000 distinct CDR3 sequences, approximately 40% seen once. CDR1 and CDR2 (germline): MNHEY, SMNVEV (reference sequence). The CDR3 is 19 amino acids. V shed 2 bases and J 1 base; nucleotides not matched to a gene: 13. Sequencing was performed on cultured PBMCs, taken from culture after CMV antigen stimulation. This clonotype was obtained from a human donor in good health (CMV status not recorded). Some clones in this sample may be carry-over from other donors' samples. The rearrangement uses TRBV27 and TRBJ2-2; 7 nucleotides agree with TRBD1. In nucleotides, the CDR3 is TGTGCCAGCAGTTTAAACCCGGGACAGCTAGGAAAGAACACCGGGGAGCTGTTTTTT. Residues: CASSLNPGQLGKNTGELFF.